This record covers a single T cell receptor beta chain. Its cognate antigen is unknown. The data derive from a study of circulating and synovial CD4+ cells in juvenile arthritis. Study-level findings and limits: CPL versus bulk CD4 samples: T cell genome counts differed by at least an order of magnitude. Measured synovium overlap likely understates the true shared repertoire. These repertoires were less diverse than bulk blood CD4 repertoires.

Sequencing was performed with immunoSEQ multiplex PCR; in TCRdb, only in-frame clones are kept and a portion is missing. Of about 33,000 clones in the sample, 90% to 95% were seen once. CDR1 and CDR2 from the germline V gene are WSHSY and SAAADI. CDR3 length: 13 residues. Trimming pared 0 bases from V and 6 bases from J, leaving 8 bases between. The receptor was isolated from a human donor with juvenile idiopathic arthritis. Sequencing used CD4+ T cells from blood. The chain is built from TRBV10-2 and TRBJ1-2, with no clear D. In nucleotides, the CDR3 is TGCGCCAGCAGTGAGTCGGGAGGGAATGGCTACACCTTC. Translation: CASSESGGNGYTF.